Shown below are 17 T cell receptor beta chains from a single sample sequenced in a study of T cells expressing NK-cell markers. TCRdb reworked the 5' RACE reads into one entry per CDR3 protein, no DNA. Its clone listing holds 120,000 to 150,000 distinct CDR3 sequences. Sequencing was carried out using blood T cells: a sorted CD56 or NKG2C T cell subset, CD4+ or CD8+ T cells, or bulk PBMC T cells (not recorded which). The receptors stem from a man younger than 35 in good health.

J is TRBJ2-3 and V is TRBV6-1; TCRdb indicates TRBD1, and absent DNA this call remains unverified. Germline V lookup: CDR1 MNHNS, CDR2 SASEGT. This CDR3 is built from 14 residues. The CDR3 sequence: CASSPGVRTDTQYF.

The chain has TRBV7-9 and TRBJ1-1; TCRdb lists TRBD1, though no DNA is available to test this call. The length of the CDR3 is 17 residues. Germline CDR1 is SEHNR and CDR2 is FQNEAQ (reference sequence). The CDR3 is CASSTGTGGLSDTEAFF. Using reference TRBV7-9 and TRBJ1-1 for the parts outside the CDR3, the full variable domain is DTGVSQNPRHKITKRGQNVTFRCDPISEHNRLYWYRQTLGQGPEFLTYFQNEAQLEKSRLLSDRFSAERPKGSFSTLEIQRTEQGDSAMYLCASSTGTGGLSDTEAFFGQGTRLTVV.

The V and J genes are TRBV3-1 and TRBJ1-1. The length of the CDR3 is 16 residues. Germline-derived CDR1 and CDR2 are LGHDT and YNNKEL (reference sequence). The CDR3 sequence is CASSQDLAGRLAEAFF.

The chain has TRBV12-3 or TRBV12-4 and TRBJ1-6. This CDR3 spans 13 amino acids. CDR3 sequence reads: CASSGPGRSPLHF.

V gene TRBV7-8 combines with J gene TRBJ1-1. The CDR3 covers 12 residues. Per the germline V gene, CDR1 is SGHVS and CDR2 is FQNEAQ. The CDR3 sequence is CASSSWTREAFF.

The rearrangement uses TRBV27 and TRBJ2-2; TCRdb designates TRBD1, a call that cannot be tested without DNA. The CDR3 sequence is 17 residues long. Per germline, CDR1 MNHEY and CDR2 SMNVEV (reference sequence). The CDR3 reads CASSPYSDRGLTGELFF.

The chain has TRBV29-1 and TRBJ2-2; TCRdb calls TRBD1, which cannot be checked without DNA. CDR3 length equals 11 residues. Germline V gene data show CDR1 as SQVTM and CDR2 as ANQGSEA. The CDR3 loop reads CSVDGGGELFF.

The chain uses TRBV9 and TRBJ2-1; the D call from TCRdb, TRBD2, cannot be confirmed without DNA. Germline CDR1 and CDR2: SGDLS and YYNGEE. The CDR3 contains 16 residues. The chain's CDR3 is CASSVWREFGSGEQFF.

This rearrangement joins TRBV7-2 to TRBJ2-7; with no DNA, the TCRdb D assignment of TRBD1 cannot be verified. CDR1 and CDR2 from the germline V gene are SGHTA and FQGNSA. The CDR3 covers 14 residues. CDR3: CASSFGRGSYEQYF.

This chain uses TRBV12-3 or TRBV12-4 with TRBJ2-1. The CDR3 totals 12 residues. CDR3 protein: CASSLTGNEQFF.

The chain carries TRBV20-1 and TRBJ2-7. This CDR3 is 14 amino acids long. CDR1 DFQATT and CDR2 SNEGSKA come from the germline V gene (reference sequence). CDR3 sequence: CSARTTSTTYEQYF.

The chain has TRBV19 and TRBJ2-1. CDR3 length equals 13 residues. Germline V gives CDR1 LNHDA, CDR2 SQIVND (reference sequence). CDR3 loop: CATRQNSYNEQFF.

The chain has TRBV4-1 and TRBJ2-6. The CDR3 has 17 residues. Per germline, CDR1 MGHRA and CDR2 YSYEKL. The CDR3 loop reads CASSQEDGLDGANVLTF.

This chain connects TRBV4-1 to TRBJ1-1; TCRdb's D call of TRBD1 is untestable without DNA. This CDR3 has 15 amino acids. CDR1 is MGHRA, CDR2 YSYEKL, per germline. The CDR3 spells CASSLDPTGRTEAFF.

The V and J genes are TRBV19 and TRBJ1-1; the D gene TCRdb calls, TRBD1, cannot be checked with no DNA. CDR1 is LNHDA, CDR2 SQIVND, per germline (reference sequence). This CDR3 has 14 amino acids. The CDR3 reads CASSVMTVNTEAFF. The variable domain in full, with the rest retrieved from reference TRBV19 and TRBJ1-1, is DGGITQSPKYLFRKEGQNVTLSCEQNLNHDAMYWYRQDPGQGLRLIYYSQIVNDFQKGDIAEGYSVSREKKESFPLTVTSAQKNPTAFYLCASSVMTVNTEAFFGQGTRLTVV.

This chain connects TRBV6-1 to TRBJ2-1; TCRdb's D call of TRBD2 is untestable without DNA. There are 15 residues in the CDR3. Germline V gives CDR1 MNHNS, CDR2 SASEGT. CDR3 residues: CASSEWSSEVNEQFF.

The chain employs TRBV27 and TRBJ2-7; with no DNA, the TCRdb D assignment of TRBD1 cannot be verified. The germline CDR1 and CDR2 sequences are MNHEY and SMNVEV (reference sequence). The CDR3 has 16 residues. The CDR3 region is CASSPSEGVLAYEQYF.